These 11 T cell receptor beta chains share one sample of origin, sequenced in a study of metastatic and nonmetastatic thyroid tumors. The entire patient cohort was treatment-naive prior to thyroid surgery. TCRdb re-called clones from the PCR reads using MiXCR. The sample records 30,000 to 35,000 clones, approximately 30% being singletons. Sequencing input: blood. These receptors came from a female donor with papillary thyroid cancer or a benign thyroid nodule (not recorded which). Some clones in this sample may be carry-over from other donors' samples.

This clone was recorded at least ten times. The chain carries TRBV19 and TRBJ1-5; no clear D. Germline V gene lookup returns CDR1 LNHDA and CDR2 SQIVND (reference sequence). The CDR3 has 14 residues. V was trimmed by 3 bases and J by 2 bases, leaving 8 bases between them. CDR3 nucleotides: TGTGCCAGTAGTATTTCCTGGGGCAATCAGCCCCAGCATTTT. It encodes CASSISWGNQPQHF.

This clone has just a few counts. CDR3 nucleotides: TGCAGTGCGGACGCTCAGGGGGCCATGTCCTACGAGCAGTACTTC. This codes for CSADAQGAMSYEQYF. This chain joins TRBV20-1 and TRBJ2-7; 8 bases fit TRBD1. The CDR3 is 15 amino acids. The V gene's germline CDR1 is DFQATT and CDR2 SNEGSKA (reference sequence). The ends lost 6 bases at V and 1 base at J; junction bases unmatched: 11.

This clone appeared a few times. The V and J genes are TRBV6-2 or TRBV6-3 and TRBJ2-7, with D possibly being TRBD1 (6 bases). Trimming removed 4 bases from V and 0 bases from J, with 13 bases in between. Germline CDR1 and CDR2: MNHEY and SVGEGT. CDR3 length: 15 amino acids. This CDR3 reads CASSSPGTYSYEQYF. The CDR3 nucleotides read TGTGCCAGCAGTTCTCCCGGGACATACTCCTACGAGCAGTACTTC.

To note about this clone: Other DNA sequences of this sample code for an identical CDR3. V and J are TRBV20-1 and TRBJ2-4; no clear D. This CDR3 has 13 residues. CDR1 and CDR2 (germline): DFQATT, SNEGSKA (reference sequence). V was clipped by 0 bases and J by 9 bases, with 12 bases between them. The CDR3: CSARDSDSGIQYF. The CDR3 nucleotides are TGCAGTGCTAGAGATTCAGATTCTGGCATTCAGTACTTC.

This clone was counted between two and nine times. The J gene is TRBJ1-1, the V gene TRBV11-1, with D maybe TRBD1 (5 bases). Germline-derived CDR1 and CDR2 are SGHAT and FQDESV (reference sequence). The V end was cut by 10 bases, the J end by 4 bases, with 19 bases between. CDR3 length equals 14 residues. The CDR3 DNA sequence: TGTGCCATTAGCCCCCCCCCAGGGACCACTGAAGCTTTCTTT. Encoded protein: CAISPPPGTTEAFF.

This clone was seen ten or more times. J is TRBJ1-4 and V is TRBV7-8, with D perhaps matching TRBD1 (6 bases). Germline V lookup: CDR1 SGHVS, CDR2 FQNEAQ. The CDR3 runs to 18 residues. V lost 3 bases and J lost 2, with 19 bases in between. The CDR3 DNA reads TGTGCCAGCAGCTTCTGGGACCCCGGGGGGCTCACTAATGAAAAACTGTTTTTT. The encoded protein is CASSFWDPGGLTNEKLFF. The complete variable domain, with remaining parts taken from reference TRBV7-8 and TRBJ1-4, reads GAGVSQSPRYKVAKRGQDVALRCDPISGHVSLFWYQQALGQGPEFLTYFQNEAQLDKSGLPSDRFFAERPEGSVSTLKIQRTQQEDSAVYLCASSFWDPGGLTNEKLFFGSGTQLSVL.

This clone occurred many times. J is TRBJ2-7 and V is TRBV7-9; D not certain. The CDR3 has 13 residues. CDR1 is SEHNR, CDR2 FQNEAQ, per germline (reference sequence). The germline V and J ends were trimmed by 4 bases and 5 bases, with 12 bases remaining between them. DNA of the CDR3: TGTGCCAGCAGCTCATCTTCCGCCCACGAGCAGTACTTC. Its translation is CASSSSSAHEQYF.

This clone was picked up many times. The chain couples TRBV11-2 to TRBJ1-1, with 8 positions matching TRBD1. Germline V lookup: CDR1 SGHAT, CDR2 FQNNGV. The V and J ends lost 5 bases and 3 bases, in that order; junction bases with no gene match: 8. CDR3 length equals 15 residues. The CDR3 loop reads CASSPRQGRDTEAFF. CDR3 nucleotide sequence: TGTGCCAGCAGCCCCCGACAGGGGAGAGACACTGAAGCTTTCTTT.

This clone occurred many times. This chain links TRBV5-5 with TRBJ2-3; D ambiguous. The V and J ends lost 1 base and 0 bases respectively, with 12 bases between them. In germline, CDR1 is SGHKS, CDR2 YYEKEE (reference sequence). This CDR3 has 16 residues. The CDR3 loop reads CASSLYPQTSTDTQYF. CDR3 in DNA: TGTGCCAGCAGCTTGTACCCCCAAACTAGCACAGATACGCAGTATTTT.

The J gene is TRBJ2-5, the V gene TRBV20-1; 12 bases align to TRBD2. Trimming took 4 bases from V and 8 from J; bases not matched to a gene: 2. Per the germline V gene, CDR1 is DFQATT and CDR2 is SNEGSKA (reference sequence). The CDR3 runs to 12 residues. CDR3 amino acids: CSAILAGGTQYF. As DNA, the CDR3 is TGCAGTGCTATACTAGCGGGAGGTACCCAGTACTTC.

This chain links TRBV20-1 with TRBJ1-4, with D unclear. There are 13 residues in the CDR3. Trimming removed 3 bases from V and 4 bases from J, with 9 bases in between. Germline CDR1 reads DFQATT; CDR2 reads SNEGSKA (reference sequence). CDR3 coding DNA: TGCAGTGCTAGCGCAGGCTTTAATGAAAAACTGTTTTTT. Protein: CSASAGFNEKLFF.